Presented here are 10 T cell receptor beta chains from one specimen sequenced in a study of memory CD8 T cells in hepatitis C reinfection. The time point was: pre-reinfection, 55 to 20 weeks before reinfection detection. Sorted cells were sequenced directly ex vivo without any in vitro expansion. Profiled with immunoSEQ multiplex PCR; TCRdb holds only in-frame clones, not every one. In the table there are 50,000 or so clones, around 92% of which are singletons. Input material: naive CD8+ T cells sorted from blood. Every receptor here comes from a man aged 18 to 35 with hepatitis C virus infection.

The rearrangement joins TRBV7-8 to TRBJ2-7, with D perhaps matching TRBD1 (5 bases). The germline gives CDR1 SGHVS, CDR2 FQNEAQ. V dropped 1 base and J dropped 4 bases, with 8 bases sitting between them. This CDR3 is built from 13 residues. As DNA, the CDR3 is TGTGCCAGCAGCTTAGGGGGCGAGTACGAGCAGTACGTC. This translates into CASSLGGEYEQYV.

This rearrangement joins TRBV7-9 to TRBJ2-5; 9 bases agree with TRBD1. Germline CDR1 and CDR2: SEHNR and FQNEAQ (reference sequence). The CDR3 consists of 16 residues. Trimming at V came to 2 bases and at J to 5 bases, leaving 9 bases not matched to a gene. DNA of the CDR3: TGTGCCAGCAGCTTATTAAAACAGGGGGCGAGGGAGACCCAGTACTTC. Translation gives CASSLLKQGARETQYF.

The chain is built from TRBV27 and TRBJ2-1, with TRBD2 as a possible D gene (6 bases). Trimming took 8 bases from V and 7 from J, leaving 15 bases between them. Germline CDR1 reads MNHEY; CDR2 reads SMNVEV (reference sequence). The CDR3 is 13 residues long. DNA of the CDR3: TGTGCCAGCCAACGGGAGTTAGGTAATGAGCAGTTCTTC. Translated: CASQRELGNEQFF.

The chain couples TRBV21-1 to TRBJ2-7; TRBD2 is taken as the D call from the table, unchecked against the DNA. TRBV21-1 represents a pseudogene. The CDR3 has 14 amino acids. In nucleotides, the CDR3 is TGTGCCAGCAGCGGTACCGGGAAATCCTACGAGCAGTACGTC. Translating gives CASSGTGKSYEQYV.

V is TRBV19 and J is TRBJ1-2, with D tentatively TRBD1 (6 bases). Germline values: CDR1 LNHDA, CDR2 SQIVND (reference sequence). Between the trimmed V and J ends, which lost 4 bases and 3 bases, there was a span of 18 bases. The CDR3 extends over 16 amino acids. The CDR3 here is CASSRTGHLGDYGYTF. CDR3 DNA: TGTGCCAGTAGTAGAACGGGACACCTCGGGGACTATGGCTACACCTTC.

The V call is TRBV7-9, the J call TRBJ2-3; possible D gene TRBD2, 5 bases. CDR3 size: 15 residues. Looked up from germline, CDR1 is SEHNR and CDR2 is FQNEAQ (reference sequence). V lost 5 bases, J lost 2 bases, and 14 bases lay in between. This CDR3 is CASSRSSSPTDTQYF. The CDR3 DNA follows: TGTGCCAGCAGCCGTTCTAGCAGTCCCACAGATACGCAGTATTTT.

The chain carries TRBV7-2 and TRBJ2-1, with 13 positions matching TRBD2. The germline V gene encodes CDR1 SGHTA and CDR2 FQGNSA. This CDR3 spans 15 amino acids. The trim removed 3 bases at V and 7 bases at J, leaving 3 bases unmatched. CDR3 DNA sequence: TGTGCCAGCAGCTTCACTAGCGGGGGGGCGAATGAGCAGTTCTTC. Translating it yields CASSFTSGGANEQFF.

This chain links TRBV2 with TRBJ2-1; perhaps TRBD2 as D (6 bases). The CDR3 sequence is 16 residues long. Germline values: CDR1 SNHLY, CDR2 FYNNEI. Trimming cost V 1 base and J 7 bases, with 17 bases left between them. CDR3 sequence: CASSEVGEVAGNEQFF. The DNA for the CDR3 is TGTGCCAGCAGTGAAGTCGGGGAGGTAGCTGGAAATGAGCAGTTCTTC.

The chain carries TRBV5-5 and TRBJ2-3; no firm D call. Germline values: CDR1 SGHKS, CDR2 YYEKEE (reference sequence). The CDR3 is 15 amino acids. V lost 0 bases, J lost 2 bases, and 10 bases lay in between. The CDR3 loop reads CASSLDSFTTDTQYF. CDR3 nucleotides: TGTGCCAGCAGCTTGGATAGCTTCACCACAGATACGCAGTATTTT. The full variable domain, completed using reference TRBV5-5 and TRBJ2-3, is DAGVTQSPTHLIKTRGQQVTLRCSPISGHKSVSWYQQVLGQGPQFIFQYYEKEERGRGNFPDRFSARQFPNYSSELNVNALLLGDSALYLCASSLDSFTTDTQYFGPGTRLTVL.

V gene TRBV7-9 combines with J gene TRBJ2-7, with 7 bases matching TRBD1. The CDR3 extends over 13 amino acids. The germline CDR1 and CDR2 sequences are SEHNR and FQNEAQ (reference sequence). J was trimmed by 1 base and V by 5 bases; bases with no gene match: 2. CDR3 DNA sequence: TGTGCCAGCAGCGGGACAGTTTCCTACGAGCAGTACTTC. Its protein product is CASSGTVSYEQYF.